A single sample is the source of the 17 T cell receptor beta chains below, sequenced in a study of T cell repertoires in cytomegalovirus infection. MiXCR, applied by TCRdb to the reads, yields one record per CDR3 protein. The table has hundreds of thousands of distinct CDR3 sequences, about a third seen once. The material sequenced was PBMCs. The origin of the receptors is a human donor in good health (CMV status not recorded). Some clones in this sample may be carry-over from other donors' samples.

Note on this clonotype: A much larger clonotype is one base distant, so this may be a read error. The chain has TRBV7-8 and TRBJ2-2, with unresolved D. V lost 1 base, J lost 12 bases, and 15 bases lay in between. Germline assignment: CDR1 SGHVS and CDR2 FQNEAQ. The length of the CDR3 is 14 residues. CDR3 loop: CASSLEGGLGKLFF. The CDR3, as DNA: TGTGCCAGCAGCTTAGAAGGTGGTCTTGGGAAGCTGTTTTTT.

This clonotype was detected only a few times. The chain joins TRBV11-1 to TRBJ2-7, with 7 bases lining up with TRBD1. Trimming at V came to 6 bases and at J to 2 bases, leaving 10 bases not matched to a gene. The CDR3 contains 15 residues. Germline CDR1 and CDR2: SGHAT and FQDESV (reference sequence). CDR3: CASRSDRAAPYEQYF. DNA of the CDR3: TGTGCCAGCAGATCCGACAGGGCAGCTCCCTACGAGCAGTACTTC.

The chain joins TRBV19 to TRBJ1-1; 7 bases line up with TRBD1. Germline values: CDR1 LNHDA, CDR2 SQIVND (reference sequence). There are 14 residues in the CDR3. J gave up 4 bases and V 7 bases, and 9 bases lay outside the gene matches. CDR3 nucleotide sequence: TGTGCCAGTACCCGGACAGGAGCGGGCACTGAAGCTTTCTTT. Amino acid sequence: CASTRTGAGTEAFF.

Only a few counts were recorded for this clonotype. The rearrangement uses TRBV7-2 and TRBJ2-5, with TRBD2 matching 10 bases. After removal of 2 bases from V and 8 bases from J, the junction contained 8 bases not matched to a gene. The germline gives CDR1 SGHTA, CDR2 FQGNSA. CDR3 length: 15 amino acids. The CDR3 sequence: CASSLQAGGPDTQYF. The CDR3 DNA follows: TGTGCCAGCAGCTTACAAGCGGGAGGGCCGGATACCCAGTACTTC.

This clonotype was observed a handful of times. The V call is TRBV20-1, the J call TRBJ2-5; TRBD2 is a possible D gene (6 bases). V lost 5 bases, J lost 5 bases, and 18 bases lay in between. There are 14 residues in the CDR3. CDR1 and CDR2 from the germline V gene are DFQATT and SNEGSKA (reference sequence). The CDR3 is CSARPAGTWETQYF. CDR3 DNA: TGCAGTGCTCGCCCGGCGGGGACTTGGGAGACCCAGTACTTC.

This clonotype was seen ten or more times. V usage is TRBV2 and J usage is TRBJ2-3, with TRBD2 matching 7 bases. V shed 6 bases, J shed 5 bases, and the junction held 14 bases outside the gene matches. The germline CDR1 and CDR2 sequences are SNHLY and FYNNEI. CDR3 length equals 16 residues. The CDR3 region is CASRPPRREMLDTQYF. The CDR3 DNA is TGTGCCAGCAGACCCCCCAGGCGGGAGATGCTAGATACGCAGTATTTT.

As for this clonotype: It is likely a read error, because the conserved phenylalanine at the end of the CDR3 is missing. The rearrangement joins TRBV7-2 to TRBJ2-7, with a possible D match to TRBD2 (6 bases). CDR1 and CDR2 (germline): SGHTA, FQGNSA. The CDR3 extends over 14 amino acids. V was clipped by 7 bases and J by 4 bases, with 17 bases between them. CDR3 residues: CASTRSGVVYEQYL. CDR3 nucleotide sequence: TGTGCCAGCACCCGATCGGGGGTGGTGTACGAGCAGTACTTA.

The chain is built from TRBV5-6 and TRBJ1-2; 9 bases are a match to TRBD1. Germline loops: CDR1 SGHDT, CDR2 YYEEEE. This CDR3 has 18 residues. The V gene end was trimmed by 0 bases and the J gene end by 6 bases; junction bases not matched to a gene: 15. The CDR3: CASSLVSGQGLKMDGYTF. CDR3 coding DNA: TGTGCCAGCAGCTTGGTATCGGGACAGGGATTAAAGATGGATGGCTACACCTTC.

This clonotype came up a few times. The chain couples TRBV10-3 to TRBJ1-1, with 7 nucleotides matching TRBD1. The germline V gene has CDR1 ENHRY and CDR2 SYGVKD. CDR3 length: 18 amino acids. V dropped 5 bases and J dropped 3; count of bases not matched to a gene: 18. CDR3 sequence reads: CAISPGTVGWNRDTEAFF. As DNA, the CDR3 is TGTGCCATCAGTCCAGGGACAGTCGGTTGGAATCGGGACACTGAAGCTTTCTTT.

This clonotype appeared a few times. The chain links TRBV12-3 or TRBV12-4 to TRBJ1-1; TRBD1 might be the D (6 bases). The CDR3 extends over 15 amino acids. Trimming shortened V by 2 bases and J by 4 bases, and 14 bases separated the two germline ends. In nucleotides, the CDR3 is TGTGCCAGCAGTTTAATGTTACAGGGACGCACTGAAGCTTTCTTT. The encoded protein is CASSLMLQGRTEAFF.

This clonotype was observed a handful of times. The V call is TRBV6-1, the J call TRBJ1-2, with 9 bases fitting TRBD1. Looked up from germline, CDR1 is MNHNS and CDR2 is SASEGT. The V and J ends lost 6 bases and 4 bases, in that order; junction bases with no gene match: 9. The CDR3 consists of 15 residues. In nucleotides, the CDR3 is TGTGCCAGCAGGAGTGACAGGGGGTTGATCTATGGCTACACCTTC. It is translated as CASRSDRGLIYGYTF.

This clonotype was observed at least ten times. For the CDR3, the DNA is TGTGCCAGCAACCTAGCGGTCCGCTCCTACAATGAGCAGTTCTTC. Translation gives CASNLAVRSYNEQFF. The rearrangement joins TRBV7-2 to TRBJ2-1; TRBD2 matches at 7 bases. V shed 7 bases, J shed 0 bases, and the junction held 6 bases outside the gene matches. CDR1 SGHTA and CDR2 FQGNSA come from the germline V gene. This CDR3 has 15 amino acids.

This clonotype has only a few counts. The gene calls are TRBV6-5 and TRBJ1-1, with D possibly matching TRBD1 (6 bases). The V and J ends lost 1 base and 6 bases respectively, with 12 bases between them. The CDR3 is 14 residues long. Germline V CDR1 and CDR2: MNHEY, SVGAGI. CDR3 amino acids: CASSYYPGAPEAFF. The CDR3 nucleotides are TGTGCCAGCAGTTACTACCCGGGGGCACCTGAAGCTTTCTTT.

This clonotype was picked up many times. The chain combines TRBV25-1 with TRBJ2-7, with D perhaps matching TRBD2 (5 bases). Trimming removed 6 bases from V and 0 bases from J, with 15 bases in between. The CDR3 is 15 amino acids. Germline CDR1 is MGHDK and CDR2 is SYGVNS. CDR3 sequence reads: CASSPVAQSSYEQYF. The CDR3 DNA follows: TGTGCCAGCAGCCCCGTAGCGCAGAGCTCCTACGAGCAGTACTTC.

This clonotype was seen a handful of times. The rearrangement joins TRBV29-1 to TRBJ2-2; 8 bases align to TRBD2. The CDR3 extends over 14 amino acids. J gave up 2 bases and V 5 bases, and 4 bases lay outside the gene matches. In germline, CDR1 is SQVTM, CDR2 ANQGSEA. CDR3 residues: CSVLTSGNTGELFF. The CDR3 DNA is TGCAGCGTTTTAACTAGCGGAAACACCGGGGAGCTGTTTTTT.

The chain uses TRBV5-1 and TRBJ2-3, with TRBD1 as a possible D gene (5 bases). V was cut by 1 base and J by 1 base, with 13 bases left in between. Germline V gene lookup returns CDR1 SGHRS and CDR2 YFSETQ. CDR3 size: 16 residues. The CDR3 DNA is TGCGCCAGCAGCTTGACCCAGGGCGGAGGCACAGATACGCAGTATTTT. Protein sequence: CASSLTQGGGTDTQYF.

The chain links TRBV6-1 to TRBJ2-1; possible D gene TRBD1, 6 bases. This CDR3 is 14 amino acids long. Germline CDR1 reads MNHNS; CDR2 reads SASEGT. The ends were cut back, 8 bases at V and 2 bases at J, with 13 bases in the middle. Written as DNA, the CDR3 is TGTGCCAGCGGGGGCGGCCTAACCTACAATGAGCAGTTCTTC. It yields the protein CASGGGLTYNEQFF.